This TCR beta chain was profiled in a study of cytomegalovirus exposure and HLA in healthy donors. Germline CDR1 is LNHDA and CDR2 is SQIVND (reference sequence). The CDR3 length is 15 residues. The V gene end was trimmed by 5 bases and the J gene end by 4 bases; junction bases not matched to a gene: 5. It was with 60 Vbeta and 13 Jbeta primers that the PCR ran. Measured with immunoSEQ multiplex PCR; TCRdb has only the in-frame clones, and not every one. This table has fewer than 250,000 clones, around 83% appearing once. Sequencing was carried out using PBMCs. The sequence was collected from a woman in her forties or fifties in good health and CMV-seropositive. The chain is built from TRBV19 and TRBJ1-6, with TRBD1 matching 7 bases. The CDR3 sequence is CASSFGTAYNSPLHF. The CDR3 DNA follows: TGTGCCAGTAGTTTTGGGACAGCTTATAATTCACCCCTCCACTTT.